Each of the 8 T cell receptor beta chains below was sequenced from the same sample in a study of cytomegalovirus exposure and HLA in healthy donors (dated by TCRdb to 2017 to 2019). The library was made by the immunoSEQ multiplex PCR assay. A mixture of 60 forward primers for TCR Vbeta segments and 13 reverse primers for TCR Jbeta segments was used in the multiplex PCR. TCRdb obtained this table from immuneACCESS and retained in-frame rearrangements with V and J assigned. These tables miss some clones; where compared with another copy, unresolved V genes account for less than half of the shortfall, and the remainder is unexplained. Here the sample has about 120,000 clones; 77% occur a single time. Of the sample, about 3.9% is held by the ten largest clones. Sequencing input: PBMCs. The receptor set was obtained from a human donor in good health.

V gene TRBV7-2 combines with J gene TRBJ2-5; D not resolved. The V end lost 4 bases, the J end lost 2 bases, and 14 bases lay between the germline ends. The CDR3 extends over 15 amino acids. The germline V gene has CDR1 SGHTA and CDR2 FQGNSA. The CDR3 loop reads CASSSSQLNQETQYF. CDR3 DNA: TGTGCCAGCAGCTCCTCTCAACTAAATCAAGAGACCCAGTACTTC.

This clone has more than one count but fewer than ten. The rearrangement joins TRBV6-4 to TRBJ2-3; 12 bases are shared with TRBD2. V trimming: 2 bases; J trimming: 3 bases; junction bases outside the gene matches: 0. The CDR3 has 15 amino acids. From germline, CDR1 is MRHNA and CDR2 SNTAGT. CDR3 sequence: CASSDGTSGTDTQYF. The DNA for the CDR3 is TGTGCCAGCAGTGACGGGACTAGCGGGACAGATACGCAGTATTTT.

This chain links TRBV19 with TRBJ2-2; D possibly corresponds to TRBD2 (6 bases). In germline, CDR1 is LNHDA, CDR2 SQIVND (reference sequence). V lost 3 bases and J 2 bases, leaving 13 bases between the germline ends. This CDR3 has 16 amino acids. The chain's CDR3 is CASSIGRLGNTGELFF. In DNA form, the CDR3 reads TGTGCCAGTAGTATTGGGAGACTAGGTAACACCGGGGAGCTGTTTTTT.

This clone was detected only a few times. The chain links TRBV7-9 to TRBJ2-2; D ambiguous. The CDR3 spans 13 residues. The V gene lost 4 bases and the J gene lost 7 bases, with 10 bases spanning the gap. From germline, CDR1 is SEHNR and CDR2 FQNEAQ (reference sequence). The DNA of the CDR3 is TGTGCCAGCAGCTCTACCCTTTTCGGGGAGCTGTTTTTT. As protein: CASSSTLFGELFF.

CDR3 nucleotides: TGTGCCAGCAGCCACATTAGCGGGAGTAGATACGAGCAGTACTTC. Encoded protein: CASSHISGSRYEQYF. This sequence joins TRBV14 and TRBJ2-7, with 9 nucleotides matching TRBD2. Per the germline V gene, CDR1 is SGHDN and CDR2 is FVKESK. CDR3 length: 15 residues. The trim removed 3 bases at V and 4 bases at J, leaving 7 bases unmatched.

DNA of the CDR3: TGTGCCAGCAGTTACGGCGGGACAGGGGTTGGCTACACCTTC. Its protein is CASSYGGTGVGYTF. The rearrangement joins TRBV6-5 to TRBJ1-2; 10 bases align to TRBD1. With V trimmed by 2 bases and J by 7 bases, 4 bases remained unmatched. The CDR3 contains 14 residues. Germline values: CDR1 MNHEY, CDR2 SVGAGI.

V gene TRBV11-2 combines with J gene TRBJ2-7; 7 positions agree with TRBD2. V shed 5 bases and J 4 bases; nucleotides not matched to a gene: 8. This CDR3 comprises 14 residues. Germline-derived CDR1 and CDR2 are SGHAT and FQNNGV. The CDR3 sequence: CASSPSVGGYEQYF. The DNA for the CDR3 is TGTGCCAGCAGCCCTTCAGTGGGAGGGTACGAGCAGTACTTC. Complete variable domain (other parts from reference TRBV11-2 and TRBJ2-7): EAGVAQSPRYKIIEKRQSVAFWCNPISGHATLYWYQQILGQGPKLLIQFQNNGVVDDSQLPKDRFSAERLKGVDSTLKIQPAKLEDSAVYLCASSPSVGGYEQYFGPGTRLTVT.

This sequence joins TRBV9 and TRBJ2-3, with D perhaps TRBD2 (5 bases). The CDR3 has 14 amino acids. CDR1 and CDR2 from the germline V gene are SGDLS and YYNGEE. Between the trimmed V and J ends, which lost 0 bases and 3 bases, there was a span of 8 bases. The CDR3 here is CASSVAWRTDTQYF. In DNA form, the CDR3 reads TGTGCCAGCAGCGTAGCTTGGAGGACAGATACGCAGTATTTT. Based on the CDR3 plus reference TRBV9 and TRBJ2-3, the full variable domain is DSGVTQTPKHLITATGQRVTLRCSPRSGDLSVYWYQQSLDQGLQFLIQYYNGEERAKGNILERFSAQQFPDLHSELNLSSLELGDSALYFCASSVAWRTDTQYFGPGTRLTVL.